This TCR beta chain was recorded in a study of T cells in Graves' hyperthyroidism and ophthalmopathy. V was shortened by 2 bases and J by 7 bases, with 6 bases between the two germline ends. The CDR3 is made up of 12 amino acids. Germline loops: CDR1 LNHDA, CDR2 SQIVND (reference sequence). Template material for amplifying TCR beta CDR3 regions consisted of RNA transcripts. First-round RT-PCR with HTBI primers amplified the TCR CDR3 region. Each CDR3 protein gets one entry after TCRdb re-called the multiplex PCR reads with MiXCR. The sample has around 430,000 distinct CDR3 sequences, around 14% seen once. This clonotype was detected ten times or more.

Source material: blood. The rearrangement links TRBV19 to TRBJ2-1, with D possibly being TRBD1 (5 bases). The clonotype comes from a woman aged 30 to 39 with Graves' hyperthyroidism. The CDR3 sequence is CASSIQGNEQFF. The DNA of the CDR3 is TGTGCCAGTAGTATACAGGGAAATGAGCAGTTCTTC. The full variable domain, completed using reference TRBV19 and TRBJ2-1, is DGGITQSPKYLFRKEGQNVTLSCEQNLNHDAMYWYRQDPGQGLRLIYYSQIVNDFQKGDIAEGYSVSREKKESFPLTVTSAQKNPTAFYLCASSIQGNEQFFGPGTRLTVL.